These 21 T cell receptor beta chains were all obtained from the same sample, sequenced in a study of blood T cells in healthy people across ages. A J-beta primer mix and a sample-barcoded 5' primer were used in a second PCR of about 7 to 12 cycles. TCRdb re-called the 5' RACE reads through MiXCR, storing one row per CDR3 protein. The table includes about 1.5 million distinct CDR3 sequences, approximately 43% detected once. Material: blood. Receptors originate from a woman younger than 30 in good health.

This clonotype turned up a few times. The CDR3 nucleotides are TGTGCCAGCAGCCAACGGACAGGGGGTCTCGATGAGCAGTACTTC. Amino acid sequence: CASSQRTGGLDEQYF. The J gene is TRBJ2-7, the V gene TRBV12-3 or TRBV12-4, with 10 bases fitting TRBD1. The CDR3 has 15 residues. The J segment lost 7 bases and the V segment lost 6 bases, leaving 12 bases of the junction unmatched.

The V call is TRBV29-1, the J call TRBJ1-1, with D perhaps matching TRBD1 (6 bases). The germline gives CDR1 SQVTM, CDR2 ANQGSEA. The length of the CDR3 is 11 residues. The ends were cut back, 7 bases at V and 10 bases at J, with 16 bases in the middle. The DNA of the CDR3 is TGCAGCGGGGACACGGGACAAGGAGCTTTCTTT. Amino acids: CSGDTGQGAFF.

This clonotype was detected a few times. The gene calls are TRBV5-1 and TRBJ2-1; 11 nucleotides match TRBD1. The germline V gene has CDR1 SGHRS and CDR2 YFSETQ. The trim removed 3 bases at V and 4 bases at J, leaving 3 bases unmatched. CDR3 size: 15 residues. CDR3 coding DNA: TGCGCCAGCAGCTCGGGACAGGGGGTTTACAATGAGCAGTTCTTC. Amino acids: CASSSGQGVYNEQFF. The whole variable domain, remainder taken from reference TRBV5-1 and TRBJ2-1, is KAGVTQTPRYLIKTRGQQVTLSCSPISGHRSVSWYQQTPGQGLQFLFEYFSETQRNKGNFPGRFSGRQFSNSRSEMNVSTLELGDSALYLCASSSGQGVYNEQFFGPGTRLTVL.

V usage is TRBV27 and J usage is TRBJ2-7; 9 bases line up with TRBD1. The V and J ends lost 6 bases and 3 bases, in that order; junction bases with no gene match: 9. The germline V gene encodes CDR1 MNHEY and CDR2 SMNVEV (reference sequence). The CDR3 extends over 15 amino acids. CDR3 in DNA: TGTGCCAGCAGCGATCCGGGACAGGGCCTCTACGAGCAGTACTTC. This gives the protein CASSDPGQGLYEQYF.

The chain links TRBV5-1 to TRBJ2-6; no clear D. In germline, CDR1 is SGHRS, CDR2 YFSETQ. With 4 bases removed from V and 0 bases from J, the gap between germline ends came to 11 bases. The CDR3 is made up of 16 amino acids. The CDR3 DNA follows: TGCGCCAGCAGCACGAGACCGTTCTCTGGGGCCAACGTCCTGACTTTC. It encodes CASSTRPFSGANVLTF.

The V call is TRBV7-2, the J call TRBJ2-3; unclear D gene. Germline assignment: CDR1 SGHTA and CDR2 FQGNSA. V was pared by 3 bases and J by 2 bases, with 9 bases between. CDR3 length: 14 amino acids. This CDR3 reads CASSFDGYTDTQYF. The CDR3 DNA sequence: TGTGCCAGCAGCTTTGACGGATACACAGATACGCAGTATTTT.

This chain links TRBV20-1 with TRBJ2-7; D remains unclear. Deletions cut 6 bases from V and 0 bases from J, with 15 bases between. This CDR3 comprises 14 residues. The germline CDR1 and CDR2 sequences are DFQATT and SNEGSKA (reference sequence). This chain's CDR3 is CSARLVLSSYEQYF. The CDR3 nucleotides read TGCAGTGCACGTCTAGTCCTGAGCTCCTACGAGCAGTACTTC.

This clonotype was recorded a few times. The V call is TRBV6-2 or TRBV6-3, the J call TRBJ1-1; D unclear. The germline V gene encodes CDR1 MNHEY and CDR2 SVGEGT. The V end lost 0 bases, the J end lost 4 bases, and 3 bases lay between the germline ends. The CDR3 extends over 12 amino acids. CDR3 sequence (DNA): TGTGCCAGCAGTTACTCCGTCACTGAAGCTTTCTTT. Encoded protein: CASSYSVTEAFF.

The genes are TRBV5-4 and TRBJ2-5, with D maybe TRBD1 (5 bases). The V and J ends lost 2 bases and 5 bases respectively, with 13 bases between them. CDR3 size: 14 residues. Germline values: CDR1 SGHNT, CDR2 YYREEE (reference sequence). DNA of the CDR3: TGTGCCAGCAGCTTAAAAGGGGCGCGGGAGACCCAGTACTTC. This gives the protein CASSLKGARETQYF.

This chain joins TRBV2 and TRBJ2-1, with D possibly TRBD2 on 6 matching bases. This CDR3 has 13 residues. Germline V lookup: CDR1 SNHLY, CDR2 FYNNEI. V was cut by 6 bases and J by 10 bases, with 16 bases left in between. The CDR3 bases are TGTGCCAGCAGGAGCCGGGAGACGATGGAGCAGTTCTTC. It yields the protein CASRSRETMEQFF. The variable domain in full, completed from reference TRBV2 and TRBJ2-1, reads EPEVTQTPSHQVTQMGQEVILRCVPISNHLYFYWYRQILGQKVEFLVSFYNNEISEKSEIFDDQFSVERPDGSNFTLKIRSTKLEDSAMYFCASRSRETMEQFFGPGTRLTVL.

In its sample, this clonotype was seen a few times. The chain employs TRBV20-1 and TRBJ2-7, with TRBD2 matching over 10 bases. Losses at the gene ends were 0 bases for V and 7 bases for J; bases not matched to a gene: 12. The V gene's germline CDR1 is DFQATT and CDR2 SNEGSKA (reference sequence). This CDR3 region has 16 residues. Here the CDR3 DNA reads TGCAGTGCTAGAGATCCGGTAGCGGGGGGTAGAGGTGAGCAGTACTTC. This codes for CSARDPVAGGRGEQYF.

V and J are TRBV5-1 and TRBJ2-1, with a possible D match to TRBD2 (5 bases). With 0 bases removed from V and 8 bases from J, the gap between germline ends came to 15 bases. Germline V gene data show CDR1 as SGHRS and CDR2 as YFSETQ. CDR3 length: 15 residues. The CDR3 region has the DNA TGCGCCAGCAGCTTGGACGGGAACTCAGTCGATGAGCAGTTCTTC. Translating it yields CASSLDGNSVDEQFF.

Only a few counts were recorded for this clonotype. V is TRBV20-1 and J is TRBJ2-1; no firm D call. This CDR3 is 15 amino acids long. The V end lost 2 bases, the J end lost 0 bases, and 11 bases lay between the germline ends. The germline CDR1 and CDR2 sequences are DFQATT and SNEGSKA (reference sequence). CDR3 sequence (DNA): TGCAGTGCTAGAAGTGGTCTGTTCTCCTACAATGAGCAGTTCTTC. Translation gives CSARSGLFSYNEQFF.

The chain has TRBV7-2 and TRBJ2-1; 12 positions match TRBD1. The end of the DNA is better explained by TRBJ2-7, so the J call may be wrong. The germline CDR1 and CDR2 sequences are SGHTA and FQGNSA. The CDR3 has 14 residues. CDR3 region: CASSSGTGGNEQYF. The CDR3 bases are TGTGCCAGCAGCTCCGGGACAGGGGGCAATGAGCAGTACTTC.

The chain carries TRBV7-2 and TRBJ2-1, with 7 bases fitting TRBD1. The V gene's germline CDR1 is SGHTA and CDR2 FQGNSA. The CDR3 spans 13 residues. V gave up 5 bases and J gave up 6 bases; unmatched junction bases: 4. The CDR3 loop is CASSRDRFNEQFF. For the CDR3, the DNA is TGTGCCAGCAGCCGGGACAGATTCAATGAGCAGTTCTTC.

V and J are TRBV15 and TRBJ2-3, with 12 bases matching TRBD2. The length of the CDR3 is 15 residues. V trimming: 4 bases; J trimming: 6 bases; junction bases outside the gene matches: 5. CDR1 is LNHNV and CDR2 is YYDKDF in the germline V gene (reference sequence). For the CDR3, the DNA is TGTGCCACCAGCACACGACTAGCGGGAGCCGATACGCAGTATTTT. It encodes CATSTRLAGADTQYF.

The CDR3 nucleotides read TGCAGTGCCAGGGGCTTCCTTGAGCAGTTCTTC. This encodes CSARGFLEQFF. This chain links TRBV20-1 with TRBJ2-1, with a possible D match to TRBD1 (6 bases). Trimming removed 6 bases from V and 9 bases from J, with 12 bases in between. Germline-derived CDR1 and CDR2 are DFQATT and SNEGSKA (reference sequence). This CDR3 contains 11 residues.

The table lists this clonotype with a few counts. A read error may produce the germline difference seen at one junction end. This rearrangement joins TRBV5-1 to TRBJ2-3; TRBD1 aligns across 8 bases. The CDR3 loop spans 15 amino acids. The germline gives CDR1 SGHRS, CDR2 YFSETQ. The CDR3 protein is CASSLQGAGTDTQYF. The CDR3 DNA follows: TGTGCCAGCAGCCTGCAGGGGGCGGGCACAGATACGCAGTATTTT.

This clonotype was recorded at least ten times. The V and J genes are TRBV4-3 and TRBJ2-7; D may be TRBD1 (5 bases). Per the germline V gene, CDR1 is LGHNA and CDR2 is YSLEER. Trimming pared 2 bases from V and 0 bases from J, leaving 5 bases between. The CDR3 consists of 13 residues. The DNA for the CDR3 is TGCGCCAGCAGCCAACAGGGCTCCTACGAGCAGTACTTC. It codes for CASSQQGSYEQYF.

This clonotype showed up just a few times. This chain connects TRBV6-2 or TRBV6-3 to TRBJ2-1; unclear D gene. Trimming removed 4 bases at V and 0 bases at J, with 13 bases between. The CDR3 is 16 residues long. Germline V gene data show CDR1 as MNHEY and CDR2 as SVGEGT. The CDR3 reads CASSFDLRSSYNEQFF. The CDR3 DNA reads TGTGCCAGCAGTTTCGACTTGAGAAGCTCCTACAATGAGCAGTTCTTC.

Points on this clonotype: One end of the junction is discordant with germline, which a read error may explain. The chain carries TRBV7-2 and TRBJ2-3; 8 positions match TRBD2. The CDR3 consists of 15 residues. CDR1 is SGHTA and CDR2 is FQGNSA in the germline V gene. The CDR3 DNA follows: TGTGTCAGCAGCTTAAGGCGGGGGGTCACAGATACGCAGTATTTT. Protein product: CVSSLRRGVTDTQYF.